This is a list of T cell receptor beta chains from one sample in a study of regulatory T cells in long-lasting Graves disease. TCRdb reprocessed the multiplex PCR reads via MiXCR and lists one record per CDR3 protein. The sample consists of around 450,000 distinct CDR3 sequences, roughly 15% of them appearing once. These records were also assigned to another study, of T cells in Graves' hyperthyroidism and ophthalmopathy.

This material consisted of peripheral blood mononuclear cells (PBMCs), taken at new diagnosis, from a patient treated with antithyroid drugs. These receptors were taken from a woman aged 40 to 55 with Graves disease. The CDR3 runs from the conserved cysteine through the conserved F or W. A D gene is named only where the DNA matches it firmly. Clone size is stated in some rows and not others, as once, few, many or a class when expanded.

clone size: many; V gene: TRBV10-2; D gene: -; J gene: TRBJ2-7; CDR3 DNA: TGCGCCAGCAGTGTGGAGTTGATGCCCTACGAGCAGTACTTC; CDR3 protein: CASSVELMPYEQYF
clone size: many; V gene: TRBV29-1; D gene: TRBD1; J gene: TRBJ2-5; CDR3 DNA: TGCAGCGTTGAAGATCCACGATCGACAGGGTCCTACCAAGAGACCCAGTACTTC; CDR3 protein: CSVEDPRSTGSYQETQYF
clone size: many; V gene: TRBV5-5; D gene: TRBD1; J gene: TRBJ2-5; CDR3 DNA: TGTGCCAGCAGCTCCTCCGGGACAGAGTCTTCCCAGTACTTC; CDR3 protein: CASSSSGTESSQYF
clone size: many; V gene: TRBV3-1; D gene: -; J gene: TRBJ2-6; CDR3 DNA: TGTGCCAGCAGCCCGATGTTCGGGGCCAACGTCCTGACTTTC; CDR3 protein: CASSPMFGANVLTF
clone size: many; V gene: TRBV6-5; D gene: TRBD2; J gene: TRBJ2-1; CDR3 DNA: TGTGCCAGCAGTTATCGGGCCGGCGGGAGATCGGGGAGGAATGAGCAGTTCTTC; CDR3 protein: CASSYRAGGRSGRNEQFF
clone size: many; V gene: TRBV9; D gene: -; J gene: TRBJ2-5; CDR3 DNA: TGTGCCAGCAGCGTAGGGACTAGCCCACAGGGGGAGACCCAGTACTTC; CDR3 protein: CASSVGTSPQGETQYF
clone size: few; V gene: TRBV27; D gene: -; J gene: TRBJ2-3; CDR3 DNA: TGTGCCTGCAGTCCTCAGACAGGAGGGTATTCAAATACGCAGTATTTT; CDR3 protein: CACSPQTGGYSNTQYF
clone size: many; V gene: TRBV6-5; D gene: -; J gene: TRBJ2-7; CDR3 DNA: TGTGCCAGCAGTTACTCAATTCAGGGTAGCAGCTACGAGCAGTACTTC; CDR3 protein: CASSYSIQGSSYEQYF
clone size: -; V gene: TRBV11-3; D gene: -; J gene: TRBJ2-1; CDR3 DNA: TGTGCCAGCAGCTTAGTGGGCCAGGAGCCCAGGGTTGAGCAGTTCTTC; CDR3 protein: CASSLVGQEPRVEQFF
clone size: -; V gene: TRBV12-3/TRBV12-4; D gene: -; J gene: TRBJ1-2; CDR3 DNA: TGTGCCAGCAGGTCGAGGGCCAGAGACTATGGCTACACCTTC; CDR3 protein: CASRSRARDYGYTF
clone size: -; V gene: TRBV4-1; D gene: TRBD1; J gene: TRBJ2-2; CDR3 DNA: TGCGCCAGCAGCCACCCTATTGACAGGGGGGACACCGGGGAGCTGTTTTTT; CDR3 protein: CASSHPIDRGDTGELFF
clone size: -; V gene: TRBV19; D gene: -; J gene: TRBJ2-1; CDR3 DNA: TGTGCCAGTGCCCAGGGAAGGAACAATGAGCAGTTCTTC; CDR3 protein: CASAQGRNNEQFF
clone size: few; V gene: TRBV7-9; D gene: -; J gene: TRBJ2-1; CDR3 DNA: TGTGCCAGCAGCTTAGTGGGGGAGCGGGCCCGCTCCTACAATGAGCAGTTCTTC; CDR3 protein: CASSLVGERARSYNEQFF
clone size: many; V gene: TRBV7-3; D gene: -; J gene: TRBJ2-1; CDR3 DNA: TGTGCCAGCAGCTTATCGGGACGCATCCTCGGGGATGAGCAGTTCTTC; CDR3 protein: CASSLSGRILGDEQFF
clone size: many; V gene: TRBV28; D gene: -; J gene: TRBJ1-2; CDR3 DNA: TGTGCCAGCAGCCTGGAGGGGCCCTATGGCTACACCTTC; CDR3 protein: CASSLEGPYGYTF
clone size: -; V gene: TRBV19; D gene: -; J gene: TRBJ1-2; CDR3 DNA: TGTGCCAGTAGTACCGGGGGGCAGGGCTATGCCTTCTATGGCTACACCTTC; CDR3 protein: CASSTGGQGYAFYGYTF
clone size: -; V gene: TRBV4-1; D gene: -; J gene: TRBJ1-5; CDR3 DNA: TGCGCCAGCAGCCAAGAACCCCCCCAGGGGAATAGCAATCAGCCCCAGCATTTT; CDR3 protein: CASSQEPPQGNSNQPQHF
clone size: few; V gene: TRBV25-1; D gene: TRBD2; J gene: TRBJ2-3; CDR3 DNA: TGTGCCAGCAGTGAATGGCGTGGTAGCGGGAGGTCAGATACGCAGTATTTT; CDR3 protein: CASSEWRGSGRSDTQYF
clone size: -; V gene: TRBV20-1; D gene: -; J gene: TRBJ2-7; CDR3 DNA: TGCAGTGCTGAGACAGGTAGCTCCTACGAGCAGTACTTC; CDR3 protein: CSAETGSSYEQYF
clone size: few; V gene: TRBV4-1; D gene: -; J gene: TRBJ2-1; CDR3 DNA: TGTGCCAGCAGCCAAGATCCGAGCTCCTACAATGAGCAGTTCTTC; CDR3 protein: CASSQDPSSYNEQFF
clone size: many; V gene: TRBV6-2/TRBV6-3; D gene: -; J gene: TRBJ2-7; CDR3 DNA: TGTGCCAGCACCCCACCGGTTAAAGGGGAGTTCGAGCAGTACTTC; CDR3 protein: CASTPPVKGEFEQYF
clone size: many; V gene: TRBV28; D gene: -; J gene: TRBJ2-3; CDR3 DNA: TGTGCCAGCAGTTCCCTACTAGAGGGAGATACGCAGTATTTT; CDR3 protein: CASSSLLEGDTQYF
clone size: -; V gene: TRBV12-3/TRBV12-4; D gene: -; J gene: TRBJ1-2; CDR3 DNA: TGTGCCGGCAGTGGTAATACAGGTGCTAACTATGGCTACACCTTC; CDR3 protein: CAGSGNTGANYGYTF
clone size: many; V gene: TRBV27; D gene: TRBD1; J gene: TRBJ1-5; CDR3 DNA: TGTGCCAGCAGTCTCGGACAGGGTTGGGGCAATCAGCCCCAGCATTTT; CDR3 protein: CASSLGQGWGNQPQHF
clone size: -; V gene: TRBV28; D gene: -; J gene: TRBJ2-2; CDR3 DNA: TGTGCCAGCAGTTCGGAATTAGCGGACACCGGGGAGCTGTTTTTT; CDR3 protein: CASSSELADTGELFF
clone size: once; V gene: TRBV4-2; D gene: -; J gene: TRBJ2-7; CDR3 DNA: TGTGCCAGCAGCTTCTCTCCGGAGAGCGTTCGGGACAAGCAGTACTTC; CDR3 protein: CASSFSPESVRDKQYF
clone size: -; V gene: TRBV4-1; D gene: TRBD2; J gene: TRBJ2-1; CDR3 DNA: TGCGCCAGCAGCCACCTGGGACTAGCGGGAGGAGTCAGCTCCTACAATGAGCAGTTCTTC; CDR3 protein: CASSHLGLAGGVSSYNEQFF